This T cell receptor beta chain was retrieved from a study of T cells after yellow fever vaccination. As for the study in general: Each low-cell-number fraction was prepared by means of SMART-Seq v4 Ultra Low Input. Regarding the study as a whole: Clones from primary vaccination mostly reappeared after the booster (approximately 96% CD4, around 90% CD8).

Comments on this clonotype: Its antigen is unidentified.

TCRdb independently ran MiXCR on the 5' RACE reads; one entry per CDR3 protein. Of a few hundred thousand distinct CDR3 sequences listed, over 10% were seen once; the top ten hold about 0.51%. The CDR3 runs to 14 residues. J was trimmed by 0 bases and V by 7 bases; bases with no gene match: 4. Germline V gene lookup returns CDR1 ENHRY and CDR2 SYGVKD. The receptor comes from a man aged 25-40 years who received the YFV17D yellow fever vaccine. The sequencing here drew on CD4+ T cells sorted from PBMCs, taken 45 days after the yellow fever booster vaccination. The rearrangement joins TRBV10-3 to TRBJ2-7; 9 bases line up with TRBD1. The CDR3 region is CAIKDRGSSYEQYF. Written as DNA, the CDR3 is TGTGCCATCAAAGACAGGGGGAGCTCCTACGAGCAGTACTTC.